A single sample is the source of the 9 T cell receptor beta chains below, sequenced in a study of cytomegalovirus exposure and HLA in healthy donors. The PCR used 60 Vbeta and 13 Jbeta primers. Profiled with immunoSEQ multiplex PCR; TCRdb holds only in-frame clones, not every one. The repertoire holds approximately 69,000 clones, roughly 80% seen once, with about 20% in the top ten. The sample comprised PBMCs. The receptors were sampled from a woman under 40 in good health and CMV-seropositive.

The V gene is TRBV30, the J gene TRBJ2-2; 9 bases line up with TRBD1. CDR1 is GTSNPN, CDR2 SVGIG, per germline (reference sequence). This CDR3 is built from 16 residues. J was trimmed by 5 bases and V by 0 bases; bases with no gene match: 7. CDR3 bases: TGTGCCTGGAGTGTACGAGACAGGGGGTTTACCGGGGAGCTGTTTTTT. It is translated as CAWSVRDRGFTGELFF.

This clone was seen a handful of times. This chain joins TRBV27 and TRBJ2-1, with 7 bases that match TRBD2. V lost 6 bases and J lost 9; bases outside the gene matches: 5. This CDR3 is built from 12 residues. From germline, CDR1 is MNHEY and CDR2 SMNVEV (reference sequence). CDR3 in amino acids: CASSPGTIEQFF. DNA for the CDR3: TGTGCCAGCAGCCCCGGGACTATTGAGCAGTTCTTC.

This clone was seen a handful of times. The chain couples TRBV28 to TRBJ1-1; D ambiguous. Germline CDR1 and CDR2: MDHEN and SYDVKM. The CDR3 loop spans 12 amino acids. The V end lost 5 bases, the J end lost 6 bases, and 10 bases lay between the germline ends. The CDR3 loop is CASSELHAEAFF. In DNA, the CDR3 is TGTGCCAGCAGTGAGTTGCATGCTGAAGCTTTCTTT.

This sequence joins TRBV4-3 and TRBJ1-4; 7 bases agree with TRBD1. The trim removed 3 bases at V and 3 bases at J, leaving 4 bases unmatched. CDR3 length: 15 amino acids. The germline V gene has CDR1 LGHNA and CDR2 YSLEER. CDR3 region: CASSHSDRANEKLFF. The CDR3 nucleotides are TGCGCCAGCAGCCACTCAGACAGGGCTAATGAAAAACTGTTTTTT.

In its sample, this clone was seen once. V usage is TRBV6-6 and J usage is TRBJ2-1, with unresolved D. Between the trimmed V and J ends, which lost 6 bases and 0 bases, there was a span of 15 bases. The germline gives CDR1 MNHNY, CDR2 SVGAGI (reference sequence). The length of the CDR3 is 16 residues. The CDR3 coding sequence is TGTGCCAGCAGCCGGTTTGCGGATCTCTCCTACAATGAGCAGTTCTTC. Its protein product is CASSRFADLSYNEQFF.

About this clone itself: The germline gene is not matched at one end of the junction; a read error may be the cause. The chain recombines TRBV5-6 with TRBJ2-1, with D perhaps TRBD2 (6 bases). Per the germline V gene, CDR1 is SGHDT and CDR2 is YYEEEE. The CDR3 has 13 residues. CDR3 sequence: CASSPQGRGTSLF. In DNA, the CDR3 is TGTGCCAGCAGCCCTCAAGGCCGGGGGACTTCCCTCTTC.

The CDR3 bases are TGTGCCACCAGCAGAGGGGGCGGGAGCCATACGCAGTATTTT. As protein: CATSRGGGSHTQYF. The chain couples TRBV15 to TRBJ2-3; 7 nucleotides align to TRBD2. Germline assignment: CDR1 LNHNV and CDR2 YYDKDF (reference sequence). The CDR3 has 14 amino acids. Losses at the gene ends were 1 base for V and 7 bases for J; bases not matched to a gene: 5.

This chain connects TRBV5-6 to TRBJ2-2; unclear D gene. CDR3 size: 11 residues. V lost 3 bases to trimming and J lost 6 bases, with 3 bases between them. Germline CDR1 is SGHDT and CDR2 is YYEEEE. CDR3 coding DNA: TGTGCCAGCAGCTCGGCCGGGGAGCTGTTTTTT. This encodes CASSSAGELFF. Full variable domain (outside the CDR3, taken from reference TRBV5-6 and TRBJ2-2): DAGVTQSPTHLIKTRGQQVTLRCSPKSGHDTVSWYQQALGQGPQFIFQYYEEEERQRGNFPDRFSGHQFPNYSSELNVNALLLGDSALYLCASSSAGELFFGEGSRLTVL.

The V call is TRBV6-1, the J call TRBJ1-2, with 7 bases lining up with TRBD1. The CDR3 is made up of 12 amino acids. The trim removed 7 bases at V and 9 bases at J, leaving 8 bases unmatched. CDR1 and CDR2 (germline): MNHNS, SASEGT. DNA of the CDR3: TGTGCCAGCACCCCGACAGGGAGAAGCTACACCTTC. Amino acid sequence: CASTPTGRSYTF.